This TCR beta chain was captured by sequencing in a study of T-cell memory formation after mild COVID-19. CDR3 length: 13 residues. Germline CDR1 reads SNHLY; CDR2 reads FYNNEI. TCRdb ran MiXCR on the 5' RACE reads and lists one entry per CDR3 protein. The data show roughly 240,000 distinct CDR3 sequences, with about 17% seen just once and 22% held by the top ten. As to this clonotype: The germline gene is not matched at one end of the junction; a read error may be the cause.

V gene TRBV2 combines with J gene TRBJ2-7, with D tentatively TRBD2 (5 bases). Sequenced: PBMCs or a T cell subset sorted from them (not recorded which). This receptor was taken from a young man who had mild COVID-19 (a few samples of this study predate the infection). Cell type and time point are not known. The CDR3: CDSTDGESGEQYF. CDR3 sequence (DNA): TGTGACAGCACCGACGGGGAAAGTGGCGAGCAGTACTTC.